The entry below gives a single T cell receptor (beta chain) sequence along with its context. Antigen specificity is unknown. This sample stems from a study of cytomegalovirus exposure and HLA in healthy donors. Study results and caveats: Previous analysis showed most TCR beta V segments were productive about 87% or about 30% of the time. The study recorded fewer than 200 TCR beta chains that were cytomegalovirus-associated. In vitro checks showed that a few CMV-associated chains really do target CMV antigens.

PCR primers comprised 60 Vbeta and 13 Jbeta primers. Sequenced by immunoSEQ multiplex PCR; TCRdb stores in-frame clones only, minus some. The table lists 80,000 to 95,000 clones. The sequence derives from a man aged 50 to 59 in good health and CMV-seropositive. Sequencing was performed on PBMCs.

CDR3 amino acids: CASSYTRDRVLAYGYTF. The CDR3 region has the DNA TGTGCCAGCAGCTATACCCGGGACAGGGTCCTGGCGTATGGCTACACCTTC. The rearrangement links TRBV7-8 to TRBJ1-2; TRBD1 matches at 9 bases. The CDR3 covers 17 residues. V gave up 4 bases and J gave up 5 bases; unmatched junction bases: 14. Germline CDR1 SGHVS, CDR2 FQNEAQ.